This T cell receptor beta chain was profiled in a study of blood T cell repertoires in COVID-19. Study as a whole: Samples taken during acute and convalescent COVID-19 were collected in the United States, Italy and Spain.

V lost 6 bases and J lost 2; bases outside the gene matches: 3. Germline V gene data show CDR1 as SNHLY and CDR2 as FYNNEI. The CDR3 has 15 amino acids. Here immunoSEQ multiplex PCR was the method, and the copy in TCRdb shows in-frame clones only, minus some. The repertoire holds a few hundred thousand clones, with approximately 90% as singletons. The chain joins TRBV2 to TRBJ2-5; the match to TRBD2 covers 13 bases. Material for sequencing was peripheral blood. The receptor was isolated from a woman between 55 and 75 years old with acute or convalescent COVID-19. The CDR3 bases are TGTGCCAGCAGCCCGGGACTAGCGGGGCAAGAGACCCAGTACTTC. The encoded protein is CASSPGLAGQETQYF.